The 32 T cell receptor beta chains given below trace back to one sample, sequenced in a study of T cell responses to AZD1222 COVID-19 vaccine. TCRdb's table, derived via immunoSEQ multiplex PCR, lists solely in-frame clones and lacks some. Here the sample spans about 130,000 clones, more than 80% being singletons. The source was peripheral blood, collected on day 0 of AZD1222 vaccination. Receptors originate from an adult in good health.

The chain recombines TRBV5-5 with TRBJ1-1, with D tentatively TRBD1 (6 bases). V gave up 0 bases and J gave up 1 base, with 13 bases separating them. Germline V CDR1 and CDR2: SGHKS, YYEKEE (reference sequence). The length of the CDR3 is 16 residues. The CDR3 region is CASSLEQGEGNTEAFF. The DNA for the CDR3 is TGTGCCAGCAGCTTGGAACAGGGTGAGGGGAACACTGAAGCTTTCTTT.

This chain connects TRBV20-1 to TRBJ1-1; D not resolved. The CDR3 is 11 amino acids. Trimming left V 5 bases short and J 2 bases short, with 6 bases between. CDR1 and CDR2 from the germline V gene are DFQATT and SNEGSKA (reference sequence). The CDR3: CSAEANTEAFF. CDR3 coding DNA: TGCAGTGCTGAGGCAAACACTGAAGCTTTCTTT.

The genes are TRBV7-6 and TRBJ1-6; tentative D call: TRBD1 (5 bases). Trimming took off 0 bases at V and 14 bases at J, with 17 bases between the two ends. CDR1 SGHVS and CDR2 FNYEAQ come from the germline V gene. The CDR3 totals 15 residues. CDR3 DNA: TGTGCCAGCAGCTTAGCTTCAGGTGACAGAGGAACCCTCCACTTT. It encodes CASSLASGDRGTLHF.

The chain has TRBV30 and TRBJ1-2, with D tentatively TRBD1 (5 bases). The CDR3 spans 11 residues. Between the trimmed V and J ends, which lost 3 bases and 7 bases, there was a span of 9 bases. CDR1 and CDR2 from the germline V gene are GTSNPN and SVGIG (reference sequence). The CDR3 region has the DNA TGTGCCTGGAGAGAAACAGGTGGCTACACCTTC. Protein sequence: CAWRETGGYTF.

This sequence joins TRBV6-6 and TRBJ1-4; 11 bases fit TRBD1. CDR1 and CDR2 from the germline V gene are MNHNY and SVGAGI (reference sequence). This CDR3 has 16 amino acids. V shed 8 bases, J shed 1 base, and the junction held 6 bases outside the gene matches. The CDR3 loop reads CASVPGTGGTNEKLFF. In DNA, the CDR3 is TGTGCCAGCGTTCCCGGGACAGGGGGAACTAATGAAAAACTGTTTTTT.

Remarks on this clone: The sample holds other DNA sequences that translate to the same CDR3. The chain uses TRBV4-1 and TRBJ2-5; unclear D gene. Germline CDR1 and CDR2: MGHRA and YSYEKL. The V gene lost 2 bases and the J gene lost 2 bases, with 3 bases spanning the gap. The CDR3 contains 12 residues. CDR3 protein: CASSQPQETQYF. The DNA for the CDR3 is TGCGCCAGCAGCCAACCTCAAGAGACCCAGTACTTC.

This chain joins TRBV3-1 (or the pseudogene TRBV3-2) and TRBJ2-5; D is perhaps TRBD1 or TRBD2 (5 bases each). This CDR3 region has 13 residues. The germline CDR1 and CDR2 sequences are LGHDT and YNNKEL (reference sequence). Trimming stripped 3 bases from V and 5 bases from J, with 10 bases between. The CDR3 region is CASSHGDRETQYF. The CDR3 bases are TGTGCCAGCAGCCATGGGGACCGGGAGACCCAGTACTTC.

This clone has just one count. The genes are TRBV5-1 and TRBJ1-6; D may be TRBD1 (5 bases). Per the germline V gene, CDR1 is SGHRS and CDR2 is YFSETQ. V lost 0 bases and J lost 8, with 12 bases in between. The CDR3 extends over 15 amino acids. The CDR3 DNA is TGCGCCAGCAGCTTGGGAGGGGTATTTGATTCACCCCTCCACTTT. Protein sequence: CASSLGGVFDSPLHF. Variable domain in full (rest from reference TRBV5-1 and TRBJ1-6): KAGVTQTPRYLIKTRGQQVTLSCSPISGHRSVSWYQQTPGQGLQFLFEYFSETQRNKGNFPGRFSGRQFSNSRSEMNVSTLELGDSALYLCASSLGGVFDSPLHFGNGTRLTVT.

The chain is built from TRBV24-1 and TRBJ2-1; D uncertain. Germline V gene data show CDR1 as KGHDR and CDR2 as SFDVKD. Trimming removed 3 bases from V and 10 bases from J, with 18 bases in between. This CDR3 is 15 amino acids long. CDR3 amino acids: CATSDGRPTNPEQFF. The CDR3 nucleotides read TGTGCCACCAGTGATGGGCGCCCCACTAACCCCGAGCAGTTCTTC.

The chain uses TRBV6-5 and TRBJ2-7; possibly TRBD1 for D (5 bases). The V gene's germline CDR1 is MNHEY and CDR2 SVGAGI. V lost 0 bases and J lost 5, with 14 bases in between. The CDR3 has 15 residues. CDR3 sequence reads: CASSYSTRLGDEQYF. The CDR3 region has the DNA TGTGCCAGCAGTTACTCCACCAGGCTAGGGGACGAGCAGTACTTC.

The gene calls are TRBV7-3 and TRBJ2-2; D is possibly TRBD1 (6 bases). The CDR3 loop spans 14 amino acids. Trimming pared 6 bases from V and 2 bases from J, leaving 10 bases between. Germline loops: CDR1 SGHTA, CDR2 FQGTGA. The CDR3 loop is CASRGGGNTGELFF. DNA for the CDR3: TGTGCCAGCAGGGGTGGGGGCAACACCGGGGAGCTGTTTTTT. Based on the CDR3 plus reference TRBV7-3 and TRBJ2-2, the full variable domain is GAGVSQTPSNKVTEKGKYVELRCDPISGHTALYWYRQSLGQGPEFLIYFQGTGAADDSGLPNDRFFAVRPEGSVSTLKIQRTERGDSAVYLCASRGGGNTGELFFGEGSRLTVL.

The chain combines TRBV10-3 with TRBJ2-1, with TRBD1 as a possible D gene (5 bases). The CDR3 contains 13 residues. Trimming left V 6 bases short and J 5 bases short, with 11 bases between. Per the germline V gene, CDR1 is ENHRY and CDR2 is SYGVKD. The CDR3 reads CAIRGRANNEQFF. The CDR3 DNA reads as TGTGCCATCAGAGGCAGGGCCAACAATGAGCAGTTCTTC.

The rearrangement links TRBV12-3 or TRBV12-4 to TRBJ1-1, with D uncertain. The CDR3 loop spans 13 amino acids. Trimming left V 0 bases short and J 6 bases short, with 8 bases between. The CDR3, as DNA: TGTGCCAGCAGTTTAGCAGGGTCCCCTGAAGCTTTCTTT. It is translated as CASSLAGSPEAFF.

The chain combines TRBV6-5 with TRBJ2-7; 9 bases map to TRBD2. The germline CDR1 and CDR2 sequences are MNHEY and SVGAGI. The J segment lost 5 bases and the V segment lost 5 bases, leaving 7 bases of the junction unmatched. The CDR3 loop spans 14 amino acids. Here the CDR3 DNA reads TGTGCCAGCAGTCTAGCGGGACCGACTAACGAGCAGTACTTC. Translation gives CASSLAGPTNEQYF.

The chain recombines TRBV30 with TRBJ1-3; D remains ambiguous. The CDR3 is 14 amino acids. Between the trimmed V and J ends, which lost 0 bases and 2 bases, there was a span of 8 bases. Germline V gene sequence: CDR1 GTSNPN, CDR2 SVGIG (reference sequence). The CDR3 coding sequence is TGTGCCTGGAGTGTACATGGTGCTGGAAACACCATATATTTT. Translated: CAWSVHGAGNTIYF.

V and J are TRBV10-2 and TRBJ1-5, with TRBD1 matching over 7 bases. Trimming cost V 6 bases and J 4 bases; bases outside gene matches: 6. The germline CDR1 and CDR2 sequences are WSHSY and SAAADI. The CDR3 sequence is 14 residues long. The CDR3 reads CASSPGDRNQPQHF. The CDR3 nucleotides read TGCGCCAGCAGCCCCGGGGACAGAAATCAGCCCCAGCATTTT.

The rearrangement links TRBV5-5 to TRBJ1-5; D is undetermined. This CDR3 region has 14 residues. Per germline, CDR1 SGHKS and CDR2 YYEKEE (reference sequence). Trimming took 4 bases from V and 4 from J, leaving 12 bases between them. The DNA for the CDR3 is TGTGCCAGCAGCCCCAGAGAAAAGAATCAGCCCCAGCATTTT. Amino acids: CASSPREKNQPQHF.

The V and J genes are TRBV2 and TRBJ1-2; D is undetermined. CDR1 and CDR2 from the germline V gene are SNHLY and FYNNEI. This CDR3 comprises 12 residues. V lost 2 bases and J lost 3, with 4 bases in between. As DNA, the CDR3 is TGTGCCAGCAGTGAAAGGGACTATGGCTACACCTTC. It is translated as CASSERDYGYTF.

This sequence joins TRBV30 and TRBJ1-5; tentatively, D is TRBD1 (6 bases). The CDR3 has 14 amino acids. V was cut by 1 base and J by 6 bases, with 13 bases left in between. Germline CDR1 and CDR2: GTSNPN and SVGIG (reference sequence). CDR3 nucleotides: TGTGCCTGGAGTGGTGGAAGGGGGATTCAGCCCCAGCATTTT. Protein product: CAWSGGRGIQPQHF.

The genes are TRBV15 and TRBJ1-1; 9 positions match TRBD1. The CDR3 contains 15 residues. CDR1 LNHNV and CDR2 YYDKDF come from the germline V gene (reference sequence). Trimming cost V 5 bases and J 2 bases; bases outside gene matches: 6. The CDR3 region has the DNA TGTGCCACCAGCCTCCGGGACAGGGCAAACACTGAAGCTTTCTTT. Residues: CATSLRDRANTEAFF. The entire variable domain, with the rest obtained from reference TRBV15 and TRBJ1-1, is as follows: DAMVIQNPRYQVTQFGKPVTLSCSQTLNHNVMYWYQQKSSQAPKLLFHYYDKDFNNEADTPDNFQSRRPNTSFCFLDIRSPGLGDTAMYLCATSLRDRANTEAFFGQGTRLTVV.

The chain combines TRBV18 with TRBJ2-5; tentative D call: TRBD2 (6 bases). The CDR3 contains 17 residues. Germline loops: CDR1 KGHSH, CDR2 LQKENI. Trimming took 1 base from V and 1 from J, leaving 16 bases between them. CDR3 nucleotides: TGTGCCAGCTCACCACTAGGTGAGGCGGGGATCCAAGAGACCCAGTACTTC. Translation gives CASSPLGEAGIQETQYF.

The V gene is TRBV30, the J gene TRBJ2-2; TRBD1 matches 7 bases. The germline CDR1 and CDR2 sequences are GTSNPN and SVGIG (reference sequence). J lost 3 bases, V lost 3 bases, and 7 bases had no gene match. This CDR3 contains 15 residues. The CDR3 DNA sequence: TGTGCCTGGAGCTTAACAAGGGGGCACACCGGGGAGCTGTTTTTT. Protein sequence: CAWSLTRGHTGELFF.

The chain is built from TRBV11-2 and TRBJ1-2; D ambiguous. The germline V and J ends were trimmed by 4 bases and 4 bases, with 16 bases remaining between them. Germline V gives CDR1 SGHAT, CDR2 FQNNGV. This CDR3 is 15 amino acids long. CDR3 DNA: TGTGCCAGCAGCTCCTTAAAAGGTCCGCCCTATGGCTACACCTTC. This translates into CASSSLKGPPYGYTF.

This clone was seen a few times. V usage is TRBV28 and J usage is TRBJ2-3; 7 bases align to TRBD2. Looked up from germline, CDR1 is MDHEN and CDR2 is SYDVKM. The CDR3 length is 15 residues. Germline trimming cut 6 bases from V and 2 bases from J; bases unmatched to any gene: 8. This CDR3 reads CASSQWGGVTDTQYF. For the CDR3, the DNA is TGTGCCAGCAGCCAATGGGGGGGGGTCACAGATACGCAGTATTTT.

This chain uses TRBV19 with TRBJ1-5; tentative D call: TRBD1 (5 bases). From germline, CDR1 is LNHDA and CDR2 SQIVND (reference sequence). The CDR3 runs to 16 residues. Trimming left V 5 bases short and J 0 bases short, with 14 bases between. In nucleotides, the CDR3 is TGTGCCAGTAGTGGCCGGACACTGTATAGCAATCAGCCCCAGCATTTT. As protein: CASSGRTLYSNQPQHF.

The chain combines TRBV3-1 (or the pseudogene TRBV3-2) with TRBJ2-1; the match to TRBD2 covers 7 bases. This CDR3 has 20 amino acids. Unmatched junction bases numbered 15, after V lost 1 base and J lost 0 bases. Germline V gene lookup returns CDR1 LGHDT and CDR2 YNNKEL (reference sequence). The CDR3 nucleotides read TGTGCCAGCAGCCAAGGGGGTGGACTAGTCCTGGGAAGCTCCTACAATGAGCAGTTCTTC. Protein product: CASSQGGGLVLGSSYNEQFF.

This sequence joins TRBV5-1 and TRBJ2-7, with D perhaps TRBD2 (5 bases). The CDR3 has 11 amino acids. The V end lost 1 base, the J end lost 6 bases, and 5 bases lay between the germline ends. Germline V gene lookup returns CDR1 SGHRS and CDR2 YFSETQ. Written as DNA, the CDR3 is TGCGCCAGCAGCTTGACTAGCGAGCAGTACTTC. Translated, it gives CASSLTSEQYF.

The chain combines TRBV7-8 with TRBJ2-7; D may be TRBD2 (5 bases). Per germline, CDR1 SGHVS and CDR2 FQNEAQ. V lost 0 bases and J 2 bases, leaving 29 bases between the germline ends. The CDR3 has 21 residues. CDR3: CASSLARAKTNSGSPAYEQYF. The CDR3 bases are TGTGCCAGCAGCTTAGCTCGCGCTAAGACTAACTCCGGCTCCCCAGCCTACGAGCAGTACTTC.

The chain has TRBV5-6 and TRBJ2-5; 7 bases line up with TRBD1. V lost 1 base to trimming and J lost 7 bases; unmatched junction nucleotides: 4. Per germline, CDR1 SGHDT and CDR2 YYEEEE. The CDR3 runs to 13 residues. The CDR3 region is CASSLFRDRTQYF. The CDR3 DNA follows: TGTGCCAGCAGCTTGTTCCGGGACAGGACCCAGTACTTC.

The chain recombines TRBV9 with TRBJ1-1; D gene unclear. The CDR3 is 11 residues long. In germline, CDR1 is SGDLS, CDR2 YYNGEE. Trimming removed 7 bases from V and 0 bases from J, with 4 bases in between. The CDR3 region is CASGVNTEAFF. DNA of the CDR3: TGTGCCAGCGGGGTGAACACTGAAGCTTTCTTT.

This chain joins TRBV7-3 and TRBJ1-1; D uncertain. This CDR3 is 19 amino acids long. V gave up 4 bases and J gave up 1 base, with 25 bases separating them. Germline V gene sequence: CDR1 SGHTA, CDR2 FQGTGA. CDR3 sequence: CASSSIPKGLLIPNTEAFF. The CDR3 bases are TGTGCCAGCAGCTCTATCCCCAAAGGCCTCTTAATACCGAACACTGAAGCTTTCTTT.

The chain is built from TRBV2 and TRBJ1-2; D possibly corresponds to TRBD1 (5 bases). With 1 base removed from V and 4 bases from J, the gap between germline ends came to 13 bases. Germline V gene data show CDR1 as SNHLY and CDR2 as FYNNEI. This CDR3 has 15 residues. As DNA, the CDR3 is TGTGCCAGCAGTGAAGACAGGACCTCGGCCTATGGCTACACCTTC. Its translation: CASSEDRTSAYGYTF.